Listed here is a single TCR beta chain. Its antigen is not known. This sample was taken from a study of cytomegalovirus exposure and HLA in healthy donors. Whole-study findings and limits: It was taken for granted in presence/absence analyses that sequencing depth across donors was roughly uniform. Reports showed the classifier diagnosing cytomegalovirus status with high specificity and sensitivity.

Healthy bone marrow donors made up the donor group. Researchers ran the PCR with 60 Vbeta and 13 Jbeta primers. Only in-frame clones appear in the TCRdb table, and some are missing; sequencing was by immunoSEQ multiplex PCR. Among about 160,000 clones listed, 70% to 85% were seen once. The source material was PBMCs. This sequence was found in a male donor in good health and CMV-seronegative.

CDR3 nucleotides: TGTGCCAGCAGTTTTCAGGGCAGGGGTAGCAATCAGCCCCAGCATTTT. Translating gives CASSFQGRGSNQPQHF. This sequence joins TRBV28 and TRBJ1-5; D is perhaps TRBD1 (6 bases). Germline CDR1 is MDHEN and CDR2 is SYDVKM. This CDR3 has 16 amino acids. The ends were cut back, 3 bases at V and 0 bases at J, with 12 bases in the middle. Based on the CDR3 plus reference TRBV28 and TRBJ1-5, the full variable domain is DVKVTQSSRYLVKRTGEKVFLECVQDMDHENMFWYRQDPGLGLRLIYFSYDVKMKEKGDIPEGYSVSREKKERFSLILESASTNQTSMYLCASSFQGRGSNQPQHFGDGTRLSIL.